The T cell receptor beta chain under discussion was sequenced for a study of T cell responses to AZD1222 COVID-19 vaccine. Assay used: immunoSEQ multiplex PCR; TCRdb lists only in-frame clones, some missing. The data contain about 270,000 clones, 85% to 95% of them singletons. Findings of the study overall: Repertoire sampling was restricted to post-peak T cell response timepoints.

This clone was found once. The antigen is unknown. The CDR3 sequence is 14 residues long. CDR1 SGHDT and CDR2 YYEEEE come from the germline V gene. Germline trimming cut 9 bases from V and 5 bases from J; bases unmatched to any gene: 10. The sequence was collected from an adult who received the AZD1222 COVID-19 vaccine. This chain links TRBV5-6 with TRBJ2-3, with 9 bases aligning to TRBD2. The sample was peripheral blood, taken 28 days after the second AZD1222 dose. The CDR3 bases are TGTGCCACCATACTAGCGGGCACTCAAGATACGCAGTATTTT. Amino acid sequence: CATILAGTQDTQYF.